This T cell receptor (beta chain) was found in a study of low-dose radiotherapy and immunotherapy resistance in tumors. TRAV- and TRBV-specific primers primed first-strand cDNA, covering alpha and beta chains. An approximately 19-cycle PCR with a constant-region primer and V-primer adapter amplified TCRs. TCRdb redid the calling of the reads with MiXCR, one entry per CDR3 protein. This table holds tens of thousands of distinct CDR3 sequences, about 18% found once. Trimming removed 5 bases from V and 1 base from J; junction bases left unmatched: 9. The CDR3 totals 16 residues. CDR1 MNHEY and CDR2 SVGEGT come from the germline V gene. Time point given: before trial treatment.

Material: PBMCs, obtained before treatment. The chain employs TRBV6-2 or TRBV6-3 and TRBJ2-7; 9 bases are shared with TRBD2. The origin of this receptor is a male donor with prostate cancer. The CDR3 sequence: CASSHERLAASYEQYF. For the CDR3, the DNA is TGTGCCAGCAGTCACGAGAGACTAGCGGCATCCTACGAGCAGTACTTC.